Described below is a single T cell receptor beta chain sequence and its context. The length of the CDR3 is 18 residues. Germline CDR1 SNHLY, CDR2 FYNNEI. V shed 4 bases and J 4 bases; nucleotides not matched to a gene: 11. This sample is part of a study of blood T cell repertoires in COVID-19. Overall study context: The United States, Italy and Spain were the sources of the acute and convalescent COVID-19 samples. T cells, B-cell-depleted T cells, or PBMCs supplied cDNA or gDNA.

Original methodology: Amplification with reference gene primers provided the estimates of nucleated cell counts. Produced via immunoSEQ multiplex PCR; TCRdb's table is partial and in-frame only. The V and J calls and the clone size are those of that table, but D and trimming were determined from the DNA. The sample carries 40,000 to 55,000 clones, roughly 90% recorded once. The sequencing sample was made of peripheral blood. This sequence joins TRBV2 and TRBJ2-6; 9 bases match TRBD1. The source is a human donor in a cohort sampled during active COVID-19. CDR3 sequence: CASSVLGQGNGGANVLTF. CDR3 DNA: TGTGCCAGCAGTGTACTAGGACAGGGGAATGGCGGGGCCAACGTCCTGACTTTC. The full variable domain, its missing parts supplied by reference TRBV2 and TRBJ2-6, is EPEVTQTPSHQVTQMGQEVILRCVPISNHLYFYWYRQILGQKVEFLVSFYNNEISEKSEIFDDQFSVERPDGSNFTLKIRSTKLEDSAMYFCASSVLGQGNGGANVLTFGAGSRLTVL.